This record covers a single TCR beta chain. Its antigen is unknown. Each CDR3 protein gets one entry after TCRdb re-called the 5' RACE reads with MiXCR. The sample yields 200,000 to 250,000 distinct CDR3 sequences, roughly 3.3% seen once. This entry belongs to a study of T cells after yellow fever vaccination. The study's findings and limits: Reappearing after the booster were most of the clones from primary vaccination (approximately 96% CD4, 88% CD8). Compared with primary, the secondary response was weaker and peaked at day 5, not 15. Some clonotypes were seen in both the CD4 and the CD8 compartments. These made up a small share and likely arose from convergent recombination.

This sequence was found in a man aged 18 to 30 who received the YFV17D yellow fever vaccine. The sequences come from CD4+ T cells sorted from PBMCs, collected 10 days after the yellow fever booster vaccination.

The CDR3 sequence: CASSLRGGGAEETQYF. Here the CDR3 DNA reads TGTGCCAGCAGCTTAAGGGGCGGGGGGGCCGAAGAGACCCAGTACTTC. The chain recombines TRBV7-3 with TRBJ2-5; 9 bases are a match to TRBD2. Trimming at V came to 1 base and at J to 3 bases, leaving 6 bases not matched to a gene. The CDR3 is 16 amino acids. From germline, CDR1 is SGHTA and CDR2 FQGTGA. The full variable domain, completed using reference TRBV7-3 and TRBJ2-5, is GAGVSQTPSNKVTEKGKYVELRCDPISGHTALYWYRQSLGQGPEFLIYFQGTGAADDSGLPNDRFFAVRPEGSVSTLKIQRTERGDSAVYLCASSLRGGGAEETQYFGPGTRLLVL.